Below, 9 T cell receptor beta chains from the same sample are listed, as sequenced in a study of blood T cells in healthy people across ages. Next came a second PCR, run for roughly 6 to 11 cycles, which used a sample-barcoded 5' primer along with a J-beta primer mix. TCRdb reprocessed the 5' RACE reads via MiXCR and lists one record per CDR3 protein. The sample records around 400,000 distinct CDR3 sequences, approximately 47% being singletons. Material for sequencing was blood. The receptor source for this set is a man aged 55 to 70 in good health.

This clonotype was detected a few times. The chain joins TRBV12-3 or TRBV12-4 to TRBJ2-3; D call uncertain. V gave up 6 bases and J gave up 2 bases, with 15 bases separating them. The CDR3 is made up of 15 amino acids. This CDR3 is CASRYSQKLTDTQYF. CDR3 DNA: TGTGCCAGCAGATACAGCCAAAAGCTCACAGATACGCAGTATTTT.

This clonotype appeared many times. The chain recombines TRBV10-3 with TRBJ1-5; no firm D call. The germline V gene has CDR1 ENHRY and CDR2 SYGVKD. V gave up 3 bases and J gave up 10 bases, with 10 bases separating them. This CDR3 region has 12 residues. CDR3 amino acids: CAISEVDGPQHF. The DNA of the CDR3 is TGTGCCATCAGTGAAGTGGACGGCCCCCAGCATTTT.

The sample holds many counts of this clonotype. With a much larger clone just one base away, this may be a read error. V and J are TRBV5-5 and TRBJ2-5; TRBD2 is a possible D gene (6 bases). The CDR3 runs 14 residues. Germline lookup yields CDR1 SGHKS and CDR2 YYEKEE (reference sequence). With 4 bases removed from V and 11 bases from J, the gap between germline ends came to 21 bases. CDR3 sequence reads: CASSVGGPGFKQYF. As DNA, the CDR3 is TGTGCCAGCAGCGTGGGAGGACCCGGGTTTAAGCAGTACTTC.

This chain connects TRBV3-1 to TRBJ2-4; no firm D call. Germline V CDR1 and CDR2: LGHDT, YNNKEL (reference sequence). With 5 bases removed from V and 3 bases from J, the gap between germline ends came to 17 bases. The CDR3 runs 16 residues. The CDR3 is CASSALGPLSKNIQYF. The CDR3, as DNA: TGTGCCAGCAGCGCCCTCGGACCCCTTAGCAAAAACATTCAGTACTTC.

This clonotype was picked up a small number of times. This chain joins TRBV29-1 and TRBJ2-3; a possible D gene is TRBD1 (6 bases). The length of the CDR3 is 13 residues. Between the trimmed V and J ends, which lost 6 bases and 3 bases, there was a span of 13 bases. Germline V gene sequence: CDR1 SQVTM, CDR2 ANQGSEA. As DNA, the CDR3 is TGCAGCGTCACGAGGCAGGGGACAGATACGCAGTATTTT. As protein: CSVTRQGTDTQYF.

The chain recombines TRBV7-6 with TRBJ2-7, with unresolved D. Germline V gene sequence: CDR1 SGHVS, CDR2 FNYEAQ. This CDR3 contains 14 residues. The V end was cut by 1 base, the J end by 3 bases, with 10 bases between. DNA of the CDR3: TGTGCCAGCAGCTTAGAGGCCCAAAACTACGAGCAGTACTTC. It yields the protein CASSLEAQNYEQYF. Supplemented by reference TRBV7-6 and TRBJ2-7, the full variable domain reads GAGVSQSPRYKVTKRGQDVALRCDPISGHVSLYWYRQALGQGPEFLTYFNYEAQQDKSGLPNDRFSAERPEGSISTLTIQRTEQRDSAMYRCASSLEAQNYEQYFGPGTRLTVT.

V usage is TRBV6-5 and J usage is TRBJ1-2; TRBD1 matches 8 bases. V lost 5 bases and J lost 3; bases outside the gene matches: 11. The CDR3 has 16 amino acids. CDR1 and CDR2 from the germline V gene are MNHEY and SVGAGI. Here the CDR3 DNA reads TGTGCCAGCAGTAGACAGGGGAAGAGCTTTGACTATGGCTACACCTTC. Amino acid sequence: CASSRQGKSFDYGYTF.

The CDR3 bases are TGCAGTGCTAGAATTAGGGGCTACGAGCAGTACTTC. This codes for CSARIRGYEQYF. V usage is TRBV20-1 and J usage is TRBJ2-7, with TRBD1 as a possible D gene (5 bases). The germline gives CDR1 DFQATT, CDR2 SNEGSKA (reference sequence). V dropped 2 bases and J dropped 3 bases, with 8 bases sitting between them. The CDR3 covers 12 residues.

The chain employs TRBV9 and TRBJ1-1, with D uncertain. The germline V gene has CDR1 SGDLS and CDR2 YYNGEE. This CDR3 comprises 15 residues. V dropped 0 bases and J dropped 0 bases, with 9 bases sitting between them. The CDR3 sequence is CASSVANSMNTEAFF. As DNA, the CDR3 is TGTGCCAGCAGCGTAGCCAACAGCATGAACACTGAAGCTTTCTTT.